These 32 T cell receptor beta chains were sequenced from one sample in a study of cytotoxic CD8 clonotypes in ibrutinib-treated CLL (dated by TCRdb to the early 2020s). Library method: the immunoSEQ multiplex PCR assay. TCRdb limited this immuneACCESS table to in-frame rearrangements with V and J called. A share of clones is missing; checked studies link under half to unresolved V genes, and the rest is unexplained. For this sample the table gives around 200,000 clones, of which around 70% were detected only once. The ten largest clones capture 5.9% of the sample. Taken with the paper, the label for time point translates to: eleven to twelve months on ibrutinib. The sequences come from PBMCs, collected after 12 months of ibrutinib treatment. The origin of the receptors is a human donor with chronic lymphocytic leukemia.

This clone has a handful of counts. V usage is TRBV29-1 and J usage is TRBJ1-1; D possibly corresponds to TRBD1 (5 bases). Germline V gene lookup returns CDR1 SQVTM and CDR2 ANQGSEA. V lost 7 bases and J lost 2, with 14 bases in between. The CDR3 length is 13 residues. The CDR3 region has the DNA TGCAGCGGATGGGACGTGTATAACACTGAAGCTTTCTTT. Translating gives CSGWDVYNTEAFF.

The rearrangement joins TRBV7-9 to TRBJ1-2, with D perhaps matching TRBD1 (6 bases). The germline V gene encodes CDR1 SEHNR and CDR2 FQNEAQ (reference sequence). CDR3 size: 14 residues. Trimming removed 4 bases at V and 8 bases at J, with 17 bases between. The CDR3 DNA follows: TGTGCCAGCAGCTCAATCGACAGGCCGGCGGGCTACACCTTC. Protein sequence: CASSSIDRPAGYTF. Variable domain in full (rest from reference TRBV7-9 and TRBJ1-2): DTGVSQNPRHKITKRGQNVTFRCDPISEHNRLYWYRQTLGQGPEFLTYFQNEAQLEKSRLLSDRFSAERPKGSFSTLEIQRTEQGDSAMYLCASSSIDRPAGYTFGSGTRLTVV.

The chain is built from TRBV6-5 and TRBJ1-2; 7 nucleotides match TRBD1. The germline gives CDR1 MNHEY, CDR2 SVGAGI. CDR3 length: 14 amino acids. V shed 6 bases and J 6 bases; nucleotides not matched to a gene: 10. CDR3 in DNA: TGTGCCAGCAGCCCTGGGACAGCTAGGGATGGCTACACCTTC. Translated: CASSPGTARDGYTF.

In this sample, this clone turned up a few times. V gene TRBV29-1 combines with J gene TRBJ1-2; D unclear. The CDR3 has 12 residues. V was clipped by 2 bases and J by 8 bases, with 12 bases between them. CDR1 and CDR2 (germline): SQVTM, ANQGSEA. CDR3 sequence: CSVEPRWAGYTF. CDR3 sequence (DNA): TGCAGCGTTGAACCCCGTTGGGCCGGCTACACCTTC.

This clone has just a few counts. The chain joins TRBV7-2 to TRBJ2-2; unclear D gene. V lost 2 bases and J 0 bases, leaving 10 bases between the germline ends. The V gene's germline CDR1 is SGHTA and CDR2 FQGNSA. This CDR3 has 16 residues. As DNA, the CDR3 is TGTGCCAGCAGCTTAACAGTTCGTTCGAACACCGGGGAGCTGTTTTTT. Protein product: CASSLTVRSNTGELFF.

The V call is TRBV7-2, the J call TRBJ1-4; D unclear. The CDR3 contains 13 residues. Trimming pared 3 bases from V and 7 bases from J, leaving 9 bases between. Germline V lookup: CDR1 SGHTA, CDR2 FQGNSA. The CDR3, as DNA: TGTGCCAGCAGCTTTGGGTACGCTGAAAAACTGTTTTTT. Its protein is CASSFGYAEKLFF. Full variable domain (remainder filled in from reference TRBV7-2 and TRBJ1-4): GAGVSQSPSNKVTEKGKDVELRCDPISGHTALYWYRQSLGQGLEFLIYFQGNSAPDKSGLPSDRFSAERTGGSVSTLTIQRTQQEDSAVYLCASSFGYAEKLFFGSGTQLSVL.

In DNA, the CDR3 is TGCAGCCTACTTCGCTGGCCCCAGGCAATGAACACTGAAGCTTTCTTT. This translates into CSLLRWPQAMNTEAFF. The chain joins TRBV29-1 to TRBJ1-1; the D is unclear. V lost 8 bases, J lost 0 bases, and 22 bases lay in between. The CDR3 spans 16 residues. Germline values: CDR1 SQVTM, CDR2 ANQGSEA.

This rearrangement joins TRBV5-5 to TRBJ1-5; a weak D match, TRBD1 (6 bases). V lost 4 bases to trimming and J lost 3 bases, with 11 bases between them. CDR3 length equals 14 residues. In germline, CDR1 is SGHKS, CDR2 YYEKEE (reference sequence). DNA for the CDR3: TGTGCCAGCAGCCCCACAGGGTTCAATCAGCCCCAGCATTTT. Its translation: CASSPTGFNQPQHF. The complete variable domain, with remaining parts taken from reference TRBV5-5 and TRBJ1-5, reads DAGVTQSPTHLIKTRGQQVTLRCSPISGHKSVSWYQQVLGQGPQFIFQYYEKEERGRGNFPDRFSARQFPNYSSELNVNALLLGDSALYLCASSPTGFNQPQHFGDGTRLSIL.

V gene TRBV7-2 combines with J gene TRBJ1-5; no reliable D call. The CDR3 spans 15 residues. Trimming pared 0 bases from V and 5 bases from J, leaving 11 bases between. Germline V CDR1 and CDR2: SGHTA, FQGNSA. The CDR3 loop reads CASSLAGITDQPQHF. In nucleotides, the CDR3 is TGTGCCAGCAGCTTAGCGGGGATCACTGATCAGCCCCAGCATTTT.

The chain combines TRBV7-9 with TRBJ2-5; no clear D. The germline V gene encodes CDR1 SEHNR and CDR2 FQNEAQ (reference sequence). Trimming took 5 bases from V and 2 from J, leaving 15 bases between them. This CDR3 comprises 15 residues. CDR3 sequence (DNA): TGTGCCAGCAGCGTAACGCCGGCGGAGCAAGAGACCCAGTACTTC. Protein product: CASSVTPAEQETQYF.

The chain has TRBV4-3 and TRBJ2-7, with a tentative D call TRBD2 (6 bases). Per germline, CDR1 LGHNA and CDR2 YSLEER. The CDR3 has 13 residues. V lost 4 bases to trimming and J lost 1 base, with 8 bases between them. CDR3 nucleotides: TGCGCCAGCAGCCTCGGGACTTCCTACGAGCAGTACTTC. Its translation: CASSLGTSYEQYF.

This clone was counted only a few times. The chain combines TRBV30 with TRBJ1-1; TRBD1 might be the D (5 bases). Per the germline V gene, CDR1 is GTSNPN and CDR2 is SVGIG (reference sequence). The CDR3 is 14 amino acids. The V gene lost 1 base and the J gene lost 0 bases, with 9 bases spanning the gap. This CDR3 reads CAWSGLTVNTEAFF. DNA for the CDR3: TGTGCCTGGAGTGGCCTGACAGTGAACACTGAAGCTTTCTTT. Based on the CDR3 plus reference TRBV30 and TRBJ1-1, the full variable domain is SQTIHQWPATLVQPVGSPLSLECTVEGTSNPNLYWYRQAAGRGLQLLFYSVGIGQISSEVPQNLSASRPQDRQFILSSKKLLLSDSGFYLCAWSGLTVNTEAFFGQGTRLTVV.

The CDR3 loop is CASSVGLAGAPTDTQYF. The CDR3 DNA follows: TGTGCCAGCAGCGTAGGACTAGCGGGAGCTCCCACAGATACGCAGTATTTT. The genes are TRBV9 and TRBJ2-3, with TRBD2 matching 12 bases. The CDR3 length is 17 residues. Per germline, CDR1 SGDLS and CDR2 YYNGEE. V was clipped by 0 bases and J by 2 bases; unmatched bases: 4.

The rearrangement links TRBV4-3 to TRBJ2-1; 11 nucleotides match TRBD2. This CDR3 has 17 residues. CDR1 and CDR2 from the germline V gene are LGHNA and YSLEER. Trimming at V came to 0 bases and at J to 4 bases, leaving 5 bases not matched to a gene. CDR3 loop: CASSQEGLAARYNEQFF. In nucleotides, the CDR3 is TGCGCCAGCAGCCAAGAGGGACTAGCGGCAAGATACAATGAGCAGTTCTTC.

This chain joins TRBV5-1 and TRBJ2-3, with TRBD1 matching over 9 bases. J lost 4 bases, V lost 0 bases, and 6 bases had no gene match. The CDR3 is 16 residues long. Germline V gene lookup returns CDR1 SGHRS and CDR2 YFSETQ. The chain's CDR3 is CASSLAPTGGADTQYF. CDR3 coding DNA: TGCGCCAGCAGCTTGGCCCCGACAGGGGGGGCAGATACGCAGTATTTT.

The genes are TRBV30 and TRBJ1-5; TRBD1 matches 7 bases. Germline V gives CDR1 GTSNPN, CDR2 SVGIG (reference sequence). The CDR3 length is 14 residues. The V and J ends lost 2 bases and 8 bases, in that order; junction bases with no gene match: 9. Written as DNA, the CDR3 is TGTGCCTGGAGTTCACAGACAGGGATGAAGCCCCAGCATTTT. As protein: CAWSSQTGMKPQHF.

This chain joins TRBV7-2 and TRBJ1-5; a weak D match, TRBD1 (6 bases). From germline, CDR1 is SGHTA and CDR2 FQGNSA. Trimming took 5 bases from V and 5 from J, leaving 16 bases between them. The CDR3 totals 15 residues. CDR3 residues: CASSPGGGGDQPQHF. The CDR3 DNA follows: TGTGCCAGCAGCCCCGGGGGCGGTGGGGATCAGCCCCAGCATTTT.

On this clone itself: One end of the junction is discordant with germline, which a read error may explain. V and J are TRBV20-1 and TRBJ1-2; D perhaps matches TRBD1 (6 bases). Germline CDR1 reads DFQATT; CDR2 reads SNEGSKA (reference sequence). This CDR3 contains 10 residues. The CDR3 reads CSASQGRGSF. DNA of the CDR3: TGCAGTGCTTCCCAGGGGAGAGGGTCCTTC.

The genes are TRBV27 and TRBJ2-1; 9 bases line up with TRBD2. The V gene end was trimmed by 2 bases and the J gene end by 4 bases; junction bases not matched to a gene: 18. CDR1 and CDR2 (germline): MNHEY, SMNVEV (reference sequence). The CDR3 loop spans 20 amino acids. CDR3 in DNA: TGTGCCAGCAGTTTAGAGGGACGACTAGCGGACGCCTGGGTATACAATGAGCAGTTCTTC. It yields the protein CASSLEGRLADAWVYNEQFF.

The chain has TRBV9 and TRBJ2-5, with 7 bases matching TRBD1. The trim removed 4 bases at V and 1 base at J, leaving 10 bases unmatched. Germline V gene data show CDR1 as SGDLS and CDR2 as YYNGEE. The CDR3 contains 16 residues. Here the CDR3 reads CASSRGPDRAQETQYF. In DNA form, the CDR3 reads TGTGCCAGCAGCCGAGGTCCCGACAGGGCCCAAGAGACCCAGTACTTC.

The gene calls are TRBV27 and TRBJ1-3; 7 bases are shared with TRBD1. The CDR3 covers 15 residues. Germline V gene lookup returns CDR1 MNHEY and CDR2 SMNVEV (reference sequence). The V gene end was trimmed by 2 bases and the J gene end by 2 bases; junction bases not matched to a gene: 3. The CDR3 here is CASSLDRATGNTIYF. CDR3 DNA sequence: TGTGCCAGCAGTTTAGACAGGGCGACTGGAAACACCATATATTTT.

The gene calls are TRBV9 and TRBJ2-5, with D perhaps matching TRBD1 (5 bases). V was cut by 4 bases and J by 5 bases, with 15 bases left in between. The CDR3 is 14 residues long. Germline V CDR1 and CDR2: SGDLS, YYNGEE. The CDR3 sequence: CASSLDSTSETQYF. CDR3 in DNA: TGTGCCAGCAGCCTAGACAGTACGTCGGAGACCCAGTACTTC.

This chain's CDR3 is CAWSVGLAGSNEQFF. The CDR3 bases are TGTGCCTGGAGTGTTGGACTAGCGGGATCAAATGAGCAGTTCTTC. The chain combines TRBV30 with TRBJ2-1; 12 nucleotides align to TRBD2. Germline CDR1 and CDR2: GTSNPN and SVGIG (reference sequence). The CDR3 sequence is 15 residues long. V lost 0 bases, J lost 7 bases, and 4 bases stayed unmatched.

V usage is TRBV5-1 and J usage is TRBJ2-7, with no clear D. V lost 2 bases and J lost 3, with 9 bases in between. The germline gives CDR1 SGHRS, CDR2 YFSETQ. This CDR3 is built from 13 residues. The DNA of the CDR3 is TGCGCCAGCAGCTTAGGAGCGTTCTACGAGCAGTACTTC. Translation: CASSLGAFYEQYF.

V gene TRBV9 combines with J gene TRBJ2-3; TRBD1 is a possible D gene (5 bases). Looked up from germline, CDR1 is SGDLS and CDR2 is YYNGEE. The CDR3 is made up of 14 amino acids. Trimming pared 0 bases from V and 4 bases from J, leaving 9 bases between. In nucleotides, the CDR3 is TGTGCCAGCAGCGTAGTATGGGGCCCAGATACGCAGTATTTT. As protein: CASSVVWGPDTQYF.

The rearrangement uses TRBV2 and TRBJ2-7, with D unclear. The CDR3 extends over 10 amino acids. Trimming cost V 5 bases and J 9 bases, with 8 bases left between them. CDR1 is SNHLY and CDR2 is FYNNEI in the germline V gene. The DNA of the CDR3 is TGTGCCAGCAGTCGACATGGGCAGTACTTC. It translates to CASSRHGQYF.

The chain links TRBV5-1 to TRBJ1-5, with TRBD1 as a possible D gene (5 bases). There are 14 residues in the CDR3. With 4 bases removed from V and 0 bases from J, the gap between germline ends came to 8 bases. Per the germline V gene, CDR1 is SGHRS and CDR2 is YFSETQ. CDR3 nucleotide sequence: TGCGCCAGCAGCGCGGGGCCTAGCAATCAGCCCCAGCATTTT. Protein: CASSAGPSNQPQHF.

CDR3 protein: CASSRTRQETQYF. The CDR3, as DNA: TGTGCCAGCAGCCGAACTAGACAAGAGACCCAGTACTTC. The rearrangement uses TRBV7-2 and TRBJ2-5; a possible D gene is TRBD2 (5 bases). Trimming cost V 5 bases and J 2 bases, with 9 bases left between them. CDR3 length: 13 amino acids. Germline-derived CDR1 and CDR2 are SGHTA and FQGNSA.

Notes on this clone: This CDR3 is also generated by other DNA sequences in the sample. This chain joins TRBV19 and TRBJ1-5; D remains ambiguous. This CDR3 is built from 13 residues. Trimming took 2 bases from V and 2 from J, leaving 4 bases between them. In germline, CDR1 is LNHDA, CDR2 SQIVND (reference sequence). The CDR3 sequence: CASSIRGNQPQHF. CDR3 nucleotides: TGTGCCAGTAGTATACGTGGCAATCAGCCCCAGCATTTT.

CDR3 loop: CASSSTGFYEQYF. DNA for the CDR3: TGCGCCAGCAGCTCGACAGGCTTCTACGAGCAGTACTTC. The chain employs TRBV5-1 and TRBJ2-7; tentative D call: TRBD1 (6 bases). Germline V gene data show CDR1 as SGHRS and CDR2 as YFSETQ. V was clipped by 3 bases and J by 3 bases, with 10 bases between them. The CDR3 has 13 amino acids.

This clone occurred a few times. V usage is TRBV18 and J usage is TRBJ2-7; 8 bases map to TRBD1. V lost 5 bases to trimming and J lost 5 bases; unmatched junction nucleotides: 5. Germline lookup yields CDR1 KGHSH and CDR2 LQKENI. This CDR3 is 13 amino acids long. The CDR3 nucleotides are TGTGCCAGCTCAATTCAGGGGGCCCACGAGCAGTACTTC. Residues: CASSIQGAHEQYF.

The DNA for the CDR3 is TGTGCCAGCAGTACGTCTCAACAGGGTAGTATTCAAGAGACCCAGTACTTC. It is translated as CASSTSQQGSIQETQYF. This chain links TRBV28 with TRBJ2-5; D might be TRBD1 (6 bases). Trimming pared 5 bases from V and 2 bases from J, leaving 21 bases between. The CDR3 consists of 17 residues. Germline assignment: CDR1 MDHEN and CDR2 SYDVKM.